A selection of T cell receptor beta chains follows, all from one sample in a study of T cells in Graves' hyperthyroidism and ophthalmopathy. TCRdb passed the multiplex PCR reads through MiXCR, listing each CDR3 protein once. The sample carries 700,000 to 850,000 distinct CDR3 sequences, roughly a third recorded once. The specimen sequenced was blood. All receptors come from a woman aged 40 to 50 with Graves' hyperthyroidism. Both conserved end residues are trimmed from each CDR3.

v_call cdr3_aa
TRBV13 ASSPQSRGAAGELF
TRBV6-2/TRBV6-3 ARTGTALTGELF
TRBV7-4 ASSGGTGNNEQF
TRBV7-2 ASSSHLWDSPSYEQY
TRBV6-5 ASSYWDRASPLH
TRBV12-3/TRBV12-4 ASRKRLGNTEAF
TRBV4-1 ASSRQGDGGLH
TRBV25-1 ASSDSGTGPYEQY
TRBV7-2 ASSRPTSVTSTDTQY
TRBV12-5 ASGLGQLEAF
TRBV12-3/TRBV12-4 ASSLLGQGGHPQH
TRBV12-3/TRBV12-4 ASSLDPWTEAF
TRBV6-5 AISYSFGANVLT
TRBV10-3 AISESPGGLGNQPQH
TRBV14 ASSPSTGAPGANVLT
TRBV6-6 ASSYSLTMAQF
TRBV28 ASSFRRSQETQY
TRBV6-5 ASSSSTVKETQY
TRBV4-3 ASSQGRGRGEAF
TRBV6-2/TRBV6-3 ASSYLTVQETQY
TRBV7-7 ASSGGRGPYEQY
TRBV7-9 ARGGLANTGELF
TRBV20-1 SAVGPGTSGRRDTGELF
TRBV7-9 ASSWRTSGNPSPYEQY
TRBV6-4 ASSDGGGNTGELF
TRBV5-1 ASLPTGTSDSWGETQY
TRBV29-1 SVAIGLAGGNEQF
TRBV6-1 ASSPIGQGEIQPQH
TRBV20-1 SASGRDRVDKSYGYT
TRBV5-8 ASSKRDSGRYT
TRBV20-1 SAFKEGHYEQY
TRBV5-1 ASSLGDGSFYEQY
TRBV24-1 ASSQQTGRTDTQY
TRBV25-1 ASLQGWDPNYGYT
TRBV14 ASSDLPLYQPQH
TRBV12-3/TRBV12-4 ASSFARLTYEQY
TRBV7-2 ANSLAVGGQGGYEQY
TRBV6-5 ASMAGGSRETQY
TRBV7-2 ASSLGGLAPLEQY
TRBV10-1 ASSRTTGEGEQY